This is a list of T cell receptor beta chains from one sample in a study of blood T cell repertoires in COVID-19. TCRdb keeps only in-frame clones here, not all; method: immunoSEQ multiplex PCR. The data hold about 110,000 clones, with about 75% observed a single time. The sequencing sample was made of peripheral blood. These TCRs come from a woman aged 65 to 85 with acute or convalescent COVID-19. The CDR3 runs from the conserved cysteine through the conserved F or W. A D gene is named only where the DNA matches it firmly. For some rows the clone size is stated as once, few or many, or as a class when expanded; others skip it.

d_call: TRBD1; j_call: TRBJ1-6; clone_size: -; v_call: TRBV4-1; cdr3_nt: TGCGCCAGCAGCCCGGGACAGGGTTCACCCCTCCACTTT; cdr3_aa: CASSPGQGSPLHF
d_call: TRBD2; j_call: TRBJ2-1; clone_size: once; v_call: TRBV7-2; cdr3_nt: TGTGCCAGCAGCTCAGAGTTCGGGCTAGCGGGGGTCGATGAGCAGTTCTTC; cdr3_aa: CASSSEFGLAGVDEQFF
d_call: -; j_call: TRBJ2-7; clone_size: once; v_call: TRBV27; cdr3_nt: TGTGCCAGCAACCGAGGGGGGGGATTCTACGAGCAGTACTTC; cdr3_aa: CASNRGGGFYEQYF
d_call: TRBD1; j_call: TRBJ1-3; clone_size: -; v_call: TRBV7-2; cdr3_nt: TGTGCCAGCAGCTTAGAACAGGGGGTCGGAAACACCATATATTTT; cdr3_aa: CASSLEQGVGNTIYF
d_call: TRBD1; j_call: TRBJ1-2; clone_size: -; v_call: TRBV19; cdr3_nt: TGTGCCAGTAGTATAGCCCCAGGGACAGGGGGATTTGGCTACACCTTC; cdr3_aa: CASSIAPGTGGFGYTF
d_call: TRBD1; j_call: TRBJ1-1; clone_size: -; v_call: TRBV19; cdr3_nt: TGTGCCAGTAGTCATATCACAGGGGGATCGTATGAAGCTTTCTTT; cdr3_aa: CASSHITGGSYEAFF
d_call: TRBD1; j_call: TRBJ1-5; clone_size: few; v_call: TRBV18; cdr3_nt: TGTGCCAGCTCGCCCGACAGGGCCGATAGCAATCAGCCCCAGCATTTT; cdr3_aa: CASSPDRADSNQPQHF
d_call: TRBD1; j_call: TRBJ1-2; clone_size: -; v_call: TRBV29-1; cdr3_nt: TGCAGCGTCGATCGTCCGGGACAGGGGGCGCGAGGCTACACCTTC; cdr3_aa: CSVDRPGQGARGYTF
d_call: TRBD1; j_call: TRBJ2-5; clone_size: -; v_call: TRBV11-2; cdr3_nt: TGTGCCAGCAGCAAACAGGGGGCGGAAGAGACCCAGTACTTC; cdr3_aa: CASSKQGAEETQYF
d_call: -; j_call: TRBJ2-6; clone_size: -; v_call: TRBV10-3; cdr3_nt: TGTGCCATCAGCTACGGGGCTGGGGCCAACGTCCTGACTTTC; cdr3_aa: CAISYGAGANVLTF
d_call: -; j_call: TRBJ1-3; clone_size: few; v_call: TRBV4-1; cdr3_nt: TGCGCCAGCAGCCAAGGCCGCCAGGGAATAAACACCATATATTTT; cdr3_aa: CASSQGRQGINTIYF
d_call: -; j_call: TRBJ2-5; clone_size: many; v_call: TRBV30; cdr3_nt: TGTGCCTGGAGTTCGAATTGGGGCCAGCAAGAGACCCAGTACTTC; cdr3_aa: CAWSSNWGQQETQYF
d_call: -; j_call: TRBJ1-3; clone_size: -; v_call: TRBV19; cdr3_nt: TGTGCCAGTAGTAAGGTTTCAGGGGATGGAAACACCATATATTTT; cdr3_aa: CASSKVSGDGNTIYF
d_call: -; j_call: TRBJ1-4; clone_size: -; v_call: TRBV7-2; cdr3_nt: TGTGCCAGCAGCTCTTCTGCAACTAATGAAAAACTGTTTTTT; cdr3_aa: CASSSSATNEKLFF
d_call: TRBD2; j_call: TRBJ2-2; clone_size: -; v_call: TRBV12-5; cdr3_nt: TGTGCTAGTGGTGCCGGACTAGCGGGGGACTTCACCGGGGAGCTGTTTTTT; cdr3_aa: CASGAGLAGDFTGELFF
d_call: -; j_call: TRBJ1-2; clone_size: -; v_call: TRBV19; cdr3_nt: TGTGCCAGTAGCCCCAGTTTTTCACAGGACTATGGCTACACCTTC; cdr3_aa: CASSPSFSQDYGYTF
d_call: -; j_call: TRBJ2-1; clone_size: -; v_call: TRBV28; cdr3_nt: TGTGCCAGCAGTTCTACAGGGTTCGGAGTGAATGAGCAGTTCTTC; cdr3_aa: CASSSTGFGVNEQFF
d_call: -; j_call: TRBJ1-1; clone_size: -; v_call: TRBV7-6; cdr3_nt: TGTGCCAGCAGCTTCGAGACTCCGAACACTGAAGCTTTCTTT; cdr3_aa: CASSFETPNTEAFF
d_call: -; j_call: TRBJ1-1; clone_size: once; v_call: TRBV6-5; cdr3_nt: TGTGCCAGCAGTTACCGGACAGCGAACACTGAAGCTTTCTTT; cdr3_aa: CASSYRTANTEAFF
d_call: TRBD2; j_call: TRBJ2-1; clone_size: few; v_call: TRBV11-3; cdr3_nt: TGTGCCAGCAGCCCGAGCGGGGTTAATGAGCAGTTCTTC; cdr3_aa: CASSPSGVNEQFF
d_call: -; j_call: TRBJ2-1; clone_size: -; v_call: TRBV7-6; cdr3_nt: TGTGCCAGCAGCCAAAGCGGATCAACCTACAATGAGCAGTTCTTC; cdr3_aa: CASSQSGSTYNEQFF
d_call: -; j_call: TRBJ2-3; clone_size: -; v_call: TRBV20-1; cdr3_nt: TGCAGTGCTAGTCACAGGGTTGGTTCAGATACGCAGTATTTT; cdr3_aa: CSASHRVGSDTQYF
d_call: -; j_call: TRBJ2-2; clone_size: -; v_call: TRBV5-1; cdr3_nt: TGCGCCAGCAGCTTTGTCGCCTCGAGGGCCCCCGGGGAGCTGTTTTTT; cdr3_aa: CASSFVASRAPGELFF
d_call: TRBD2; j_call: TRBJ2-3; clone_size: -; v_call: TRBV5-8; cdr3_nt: TGTGCCAGCAGCTTATTTACTAGCGGGGGCAGAGATACGCAGTATTTT; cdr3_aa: CASSLFTSGGRDTQYF
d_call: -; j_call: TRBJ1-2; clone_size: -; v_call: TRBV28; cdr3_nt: TGTGCCAGCAGTTGGTCGGCCGCTACGGGTGACTATGGCTACACCTTC; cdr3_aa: CASSWSAATGDYGYTF
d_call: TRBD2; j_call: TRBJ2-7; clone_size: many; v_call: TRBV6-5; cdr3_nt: TGTGCCAGCAGGGGACTAGCGACCTACGAGCAGTACTTC; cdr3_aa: CASRGLATYEQYF
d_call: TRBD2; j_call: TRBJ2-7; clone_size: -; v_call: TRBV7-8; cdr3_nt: TGTGCCAGCAGCTTAGAAGCGGGGGGCTACTACGAGCAGTACTTC; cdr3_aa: CASSLEAGGYYEQYF
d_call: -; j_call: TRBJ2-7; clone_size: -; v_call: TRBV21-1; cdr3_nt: TGTGCCAGCAGCAAATCGGGAACAGCGGGGTCCTACGAGCAGTACTTC; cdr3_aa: CASSKSGTAGSYEQYF
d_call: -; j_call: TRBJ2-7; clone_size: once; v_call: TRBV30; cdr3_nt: TGTGCCTGGAGTGTAAGGGGGTACCGGGGCGAGCAGTACTTC; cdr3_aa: CAWSVRGYRGEQYF
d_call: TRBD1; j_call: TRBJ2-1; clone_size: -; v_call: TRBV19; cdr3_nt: TGTGCCAGTAGTTTAGCCGGGACAGGGGGCGATGAGCAGTTCTTC; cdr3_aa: CASSLAGTGGDEQFF
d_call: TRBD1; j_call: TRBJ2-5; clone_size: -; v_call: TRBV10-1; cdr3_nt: TGCGCCAGACGGACAGGGCCAGAGACCCAGTACTTC; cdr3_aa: CARRTGPETQYF
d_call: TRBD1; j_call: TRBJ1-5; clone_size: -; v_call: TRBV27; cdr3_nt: TGTGCCAGCAGTTTGACAGGGAAGCAGCCCCAGCATTTT; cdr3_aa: CASSLTGKQPQHF
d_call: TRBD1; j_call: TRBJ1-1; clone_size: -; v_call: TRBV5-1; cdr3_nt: TGCGCCAGCAGCTTGGGGGACAGCCACACTGAAGCTTTCTTT; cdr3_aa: CASSLGDSHTEAFF
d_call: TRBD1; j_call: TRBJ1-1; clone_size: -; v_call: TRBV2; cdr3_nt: TGTGCCCCCAGGGGGCGCGTGTCTACTGAAGCTTTCTTT; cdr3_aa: CAPRGRVSTEAFF
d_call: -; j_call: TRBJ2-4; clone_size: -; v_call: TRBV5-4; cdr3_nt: TGTGCCAGCAGTTTGACTAGTACCAACATTCAGTACTTC; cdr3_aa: CASSLTSTNIQYF
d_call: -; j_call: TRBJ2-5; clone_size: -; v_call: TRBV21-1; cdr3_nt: TGTGCCAGCAGCAAAGCAGCGGCCCCAAGAGCGGGAGAGACCCAGTACTTC; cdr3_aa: CASSKAAAPRAGETQYF
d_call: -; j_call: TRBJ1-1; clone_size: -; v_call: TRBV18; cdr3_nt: TGTGCCAGCTCAACCGGGGAGAACACTGAAGCTTTCTTT; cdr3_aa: CASSTGENTEAFF
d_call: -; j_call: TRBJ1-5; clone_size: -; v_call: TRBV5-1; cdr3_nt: TGCGCCAGCAGCTTATCAGGACTAGATCAGCCCCAGCATTTT; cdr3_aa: CASSLSGLDQPQHF
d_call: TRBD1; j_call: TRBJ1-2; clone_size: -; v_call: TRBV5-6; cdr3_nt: TGTGCCAGCAGCTTCCTCGGACAGGGGGAGGTAGGAGGCTACACCTTC; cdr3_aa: CASSFLGQGEVGGYTF